The 25 T cell receptor beta chains below all came from one sample that was sequenced in a study of T cells after yellow fever vaccination. TCRdb independently ran MiXCR on the 5' RACE reads; one entry per CDR3 protein. The sample holds 400,000 to 650,000 distinct CDR3 sequences, about a fifth seen once. Sequencing used PBMCs, obtained around 3 weeks after the first yellow fever vaccination. All receptors derive from a man aged 18 to 30 who received the YFV17D yellow fever vaccine.

This clonotype was detected a few times. The chain links TRBV3-1 to TRBJ2-6, with D perhaps matching TRBD1 (6 bases). CDR1 is LGHDT, CDR2 YNNKEL, per germline (reference sequence). Trimming removed 0 bases at V and 12 bases at J, with 12 bases between. CDR3 length equals 14 residues. The CDR3 loop reads CASSQDWDTAVLTF. The DNA of the CDR3 is TGTGCCAGCAGCCAAGATTGGGACACCGCCGTCCTGACTTTC.

The DNA of the CDR3 is TGTGCCAGCAGTGCCTGGGGGGGTGAAAACATTCAGTACTTC. The encoded protein is CASSAWGGENIQYF. This sequence joins TRBV6-2 or TRBV6-3 and TRBJ2-4, with 7 positions matching TRBD2. CDR3 length equals 14 residues. V shed 5 bases and J 5 bases; nucleotides not matched to a gene: 6. CDR1 and CDR2 (germline): MNHEY, SVGEGT.

This chain joins TRBV28 and TRBJ2-1, with 11 nucleotides matching TRBD2. The germline V gene has CDR1 MDHEN and CDR2 SYDVKM. Trimming took 8 bases from V and 6 from J; bases not matched to a gene: 12. The length of the CDR3 is 16 residues. CDR3 DNA: TGTGCCAGCGTGAGGGGGAGTAGCGGGGGGGCCAATGAGCAGTTCTTC. Encoded protein: CASVRGSSGGANEQFF.

This clonotype appeared many times. The rearrangement links TRBV7-8 to TRBJ1-1, with a possible D match to TRBD1 (5 bases). The CDR3 totals 13 residues. Germline V gene sequence: CDR1 SGHVS, CDR2 FQNEAQ. V shed 7 bases and J shed 4 bases, with 13 bases lying between them. The chain's CDR3 is CASNPLGGTEAFF. CDR3 nucleotides: TGTGCCAGCAACCCACTGGGGGGCACTGAAGCTTTCTTT.

The CDR3 here is CASKGVMEQYV. CDR3 coding DNA: TGTGCCAGCAAGGGGGTTATGGAGCAGTACGTC. J is TRBJ2-7 and V is TRBV5-8; the D gene is possibly TRBD1 (6 bases). V was trimmed by 6 bases and J by 7 bases, leaving 11 bases between them. The V gene's germline CDR1 is SGHTS and CDR2 YDEGEE. This CDR3 has 11 amino acids.

The rearrangement uses TRBV20-1 and TRBJ1-2; D possibly corresponds to TRBD1 (5 bases). Germline V lookup: CDR1 DFQATT, CDR2 SNEGSKA (reference sequence). Trimming shortened V by 6 bases and J by 4 bases, and 15 bases separated the two germline ends. CDR3 length equals 13 residues. CDR3 sequence (DNA): TGCAGTGCAGCAGGAGGGGTGATCTATGGCTACACCTTC. Translating it yields CSAAGGVIYGYTF.

The chain links TRBV4-1 to TRBJ2-1; D ambiguous. Trimming took off 4 bases at V and 3 bases at J, with 10 bases between the two ends. The length of the CDR3 is 14 residues. CDR1 is MGHRA and CDR2 is YSYEKL in the germline V gene. For the CDR3, the DNA is TGCGCCAGCAGCCCCGTCAGTCTCTACAATGAGCAGTTCTTC. This codes for CASSPVSLYNEQFF.

This clonotype occurred a few times. The chain recombines TRBV5-6 with TRBJ1-4, with 9 bases aligning to TRBD1. Germline V CDR1 and CDR2: SGHDT, YYEEEE. The CDR3 covers 15 residues. V trimming: 3 bases; J trimming: 10 bases; junction bases outside the gene matches: 10. Here the CDR3 reads CASSSEDRGVGKLFF. The DNA for the CDR3 is TGTGCCAGCAGCTCAGAGGACAGGGGTGTGGGAAAACTGTTTTTT.

The chain employs TRBV18 and TRBJ2-2; possibly TRBD2 for D (5 bases). The germline V and J ends were trimmed by 1 base and 5 bases, with 11 bases remaining between them. CDR3 size: 15 residues. In germline, CDR1 is KGHSH, CDR2 LQKENI. CDR3 region: CASSPLREGTGELFF. CDR3 DNA sequence: TGTGCCAGCTCACCACTACGGGAAGGGACCGGGGAGCTGTTTTTT.

The J gene is TRBJ2-7, the V gene TRBV6-5; either TRBD1 or TRBD2 may fit D (6 bases each). Deletions cut 0 bases from V and 4 bases from J, with 13 bases between. Germline CDR1 reads MNHEY; CDR2 reads SVGAGI. There are 15 residues in the CDR3. In DNA, the CDR3 is TGTGCCAGCAGTTACTCGATTGGGGGGCAGTACGAGCAGTACGTC. Its protein is CASSYSIGGQYEQYV.

The V gene is TRBV5-1, the J gene TRBJ1-3; D is perhaps TRBD1 (6 bases). Germline CDR1 reads SGHRS; CDR2 reads YFSETQ. The CDR3 loop spans 16 amino acids. Between the trimmed V and J ends, which lost 2 bases and 0 bases, there was a span of 12 bases. The CDR3 bases are TGCGCCAGCAGCTTCAGGGGACCCTACTCTGGAAACACCATATATTTT. This encodes CASSFRGPYSGNTIYF.

The chain combines TRBV2 with TRBJ2-7; perhaps TRBD1 as D (5 bases). Looked up from germline, CDR1 is SNHLY and CDR2 is FYNNEI. The CDR3 consists of 12 residues. V lost 3 bases, J lost 3 bases, and 6 bases lay in between. Here the CDR3 reads CASSDDSYEQYV. As DNA, the CDR3 is TGTGCCAGCAGTGATGACAGCTACGAGCAGTACGTC.

This clonotype was detected only a few times. The rearrangement links TRBV12-3 or TRBV12-4 to TRBJ1-1; maybe TRBD1 (6 bases). The CDR3 is 15 amino acids. Trimming took 6 bases from V and 1 from J, leaving 15 bases between them. CDR3: CASRAGEAENTEAFF. The CDR3 DNA reads as TGTGCCAGCAGAGCAGGGGAGGCCGAGAACACTGAAGCTTTCTTT.

There are a few counts of this clonotype. The chain recombines TRBV2 with TRBJ2-5; D gene ambiguous. The CDR3 is 12 residues long. V was cut by 6 bases and J by 1 base, with 6 bases left in between. CDR1 and CDR2 (germline): SNHLY, FYNNEI. The CDR3 here is CASRGAQETQYF. The CDR3 DNA reads as TGTGCCAGCAGGGGTGCCCAAGAGACCCAGTACTTC.

The chain couples TRBV19 to TRBJ1-2; D remains ambiguous. This CDR3 is built from 15 residues. The germline CDR1 and CDR2 sequences are LNHDA and SQIVND (reference sequence). V lost 1 base and J lost 3, with 12 bases in between. The CDR3: CASSIGVDMDYGYTF. For the CDR3, the DNA is TGTGCCAGTAGTATAGGGGTGGATATGGACTATGGCTACACCTTC.

The chain carries TRBV11-3 and TRBJ2-2, with 7 bases identical to TRBD1. CDR1 is SGHNT, CDR2 YENEEA, per germline. The V and J ends lost 4 bases and 4 bases, in that order; junction bases with no gene match: 3. The CDR3 length is 14 residues. CDR3 protein: CASSSRDSTGELFF. Written as DNA, the CDR3 is TGTGCCAGCAGCTCCAGGGACAGCACCGGGGAGCTGTTTTTT.

This clonotype was seen more than once but under ten times. The V and J genes are TRBV24-1 and TRBJ2-3, with D unclear. Germline CDR1 is KGHDR and CDR2 is SFDVKD. Trimming stripped 2 bases from V and 0 bases from J, with 5 bases between. CDR3 length: 14 residues. The DNA for the CDR3 is TGTGCCACCAGTGATTCATGGAGCACAGATACGCAGTATTTT. This translates into CATSDSWSTDTQYF.

This clonotype was seen a handful of times. The chain combines TRBV30 with TRBJ2-2, with 12 positions matching TRBD1. Germline V gene lookup returns CDR1 GTSNPN and CDR2 SVGIG (reference sequence). V shed 3 bases and J 7 bases; nucleotides not matched to a gene: 6. This CDR3 has 15 amino acids. The CDR3 DNA reads TGTGCCTGGAGGATCGGGACAGGGGGCGTCGGGGAGCTGTTTTTT. This encodes CAWRIGTGGVGELFF.

This clonotype occurred a few times. The chain uses TRBV7-6 and TRBJ1-2; 7 nucleotides agree with TRBD1. This CDR3 comprises 15 residues. Germline trimming cut 5 bases from V and 5 bases from J; bases unmatched to any gene: 11. The germline gives CDR1 SGHVS, CDR2 FNYEAQ. The CDR3 DNA is TGTGCCAGCAGCGAAAGACAGGGAGGGTTTTATGGCTACACCTTC. Amino acids: CASSERQGGFYGYTF.

This clonotype was observed a handful of times. The chain combines TRBV5-1 with TRBJ2-1; 9 bases are a match to TRBD1. Germline V CDR1 and CDR2: SGHRS, YFSETQ. With 3 bases clipped from V and 9 bases from J, the junction kept 16 bases outside the gene matches. The length of the CDR3 is 17 residues. This chain's CDR3 is CASSWTGTGTGVGEQFF. Written as DNA, the CDR3 is TGCGCCAGCAGCTGGACCGGGACAGGGACCGGGGTGGGTGAGCAGTTCTTC.

V gene TRBV20-1 combines with J gene TRBJ2-3; 9 positions agree with TRBD2. V trimming: 0 bases; J trimming: 5 bases; junction bases outside the gene matches: 9. The CDR3 sequence is 16 residues long. Germline V gene data show CDR1 as DFQATT and CDR2 as SNEGSKA (reference sequence). CDR3: CSARDTSGGFGDTQYF. CDR3 sequence (DNA): TGCAGTGCTAGAGATACCAGCGGGGGGTTTGGAGATACGCAGTATTTT.

This clonotype has just a few counts. This rearrangement joins TRBV3-1 to TRBJ2-3; the match to TRBD2 covers 9 bases. V lost 1 base and J lost 3; bases outside the gene matches: 5. Germline CDR1 reads LGHDT; CDR2 reads YNNKEL (reference sequence). CDR3 length equals 16 residues. The CDR3 DNA is TGTGCCAGCAGCCAAGTCGCGGGGGGGCCTACAGATACGCAGTATTTT. This codes for CASSQVAGGPTDTQYF.

This clonotype was seen a handful of times. J is TRBJ2-5 and V is TRBV28, with D maybe TRBD2 (5 bases). The CDR3 totals 14 residues. Germline-derived CDR1 and CDR2 are MDHEN and SYDVKM. Trimming shortened V by 6 bases and J by 5 bases, and 16 bases separated the two germline ends. The chain's CDR3 is CASRYLMEDETQYF. The CDR3, as DNA: TGTGCCAGCAGGTACCTTATGGAGGATGAGACCCAGTACTTC.

The genes are TRBV4-1 and TRBJ2-3; D is uncertain. Germline CDR1 MGHRA, CDR2 YSYEKL. This CDR3 spans 17 amino acids. V was pared by 1 base and J by 0 bases, with 14 bases between. The CDR3 loop is CASSQGLAETSTDTQYF. The DNA of the CDR3 is TGCGCCAGCAGCCAAGGTCTGGCAGAGACTAGCACAGATACGCAGTATTTT.

The chain combines TRBV20-1 with TRBJ1-3; a weak D match, TRBD1 (5 bases). Germline V gives CDR1 DFQATT, CDR2 SNEGSKA (reference sequence). Trimming removed 1 base at V and 4 bases at J, with 14 bases between. This CDR3 has 15 amino acids. The CDR3 is CSARGTSGGGNTIYF. CDR3 nucleotide sequence: TGCAGTGCTAGAGGGACCTCCGGGGGAGGAAACACCATATATTTT.